Below are 30 T cell receptor beta chains sequenced from a single sample in a study of shared clonotypes between healthy human individuals. Here immunoSEQ multiplex PCR was the method, and the copy in TCRdb shows in-frame clones only, minus some. The data hold roughly 1,500,000 clones, with approximately 98% observed a single time. The sequenced sample consisted of naive CD4+ T cells sorted from blood. Subset indicated: CD45RA+ positively selected. Receptor source: a man younger than 45 in good health.

This clone was found once. This rearrangement joins TRBV2 to TRBJ2-1; D perhaps matches TRBD2 (5 bases). The CDR3 runs 15 residues. CDR1 is SNHLY and CDR2 is FYNNEI in the germline V gene. V was pared by 3 bases and J by 3 bases, with 12 bases between. In DNA form, the CDR3 reads TGTGCCAGCAGTGACCAACTAGGGCTCTACAATGAGCAGTTCTTC. Protein sequence: CASSDQLGLYNEQFF.

The chain combines TRBV9 with TRBJ2-3; 7 positions match TRBD1. V was pared by 0 bases and J by 7 bases, with 11 bases of the junction left unmatched. Germline CDR1 is SGDLS and CDR2 is YYNGEE. This CDR3 has 16 residues. CDR3 protein: CASSVAGQITVNTQYF. In DNA, the CDR3 is TGTGCCAGCAGCGTAGCGGGACAGATAACCGTCAATACGCAGTATTTT.

The chain joins TRBV5-4 to TRBJ1-1; D gene unclear. The CDR3 length is 13 residues. CDR1 and CDR2 (germline): SGHNT, YYREEE (reference sequence). V shed 0 bases and J shed 8 bases, with 11 bases lying between them. CDR3 coding DNA: TGTGCCAGCAGCTTGGAGGCGGCGCGGGAAGCTTTCTTT. Residues: CASSLEAAREAFF.

The chain combines TRBV5-6 with TRBJ2-1, with unresolved D. Trimming pared 0 bases from V and 4 bases from J, leaving 8 bases between. Germline V gene lookup returns CDR1 SGHDT and CDR2 YYEEEE. This CDR3 contains 14 residues. The CDR3 DNA is TGTGCCAGCAGCTTGGTTGGTGGGTACAATGAGCAGTTCTTC. It translates to CASSLVGGYNEQFF.

The V call is TRBV5-5, the J call TRBJ2-1, with a weak D call TRBD1 (6 bases). Germline CDR1 SGHKS, CDR2 YYEKEE (reference sequence). CDR3 length equals 12 residues. Trimming removed 1 base at V and 10 bases at J, with 9 bases between. CDR3 nucleotides: TGTGCCAGCAGCTTGCCTACAGGGGAGCAGTTCTTC. Translated: CASSLPTGEQFF.

The chain has TRBV5-6 and TRBJ2-1; D ambiguous. V gave up 3 bases and J gave up 2 bases, with 3 bases separating them. CDR1 is SGHDT and CDR2 is YYEEEE in the germline V gene. The CDR3 has 12 residues. The CDR3 DNA is TGTGCCAGCAGCTCCACCTACAATGAGCAGTTCTTC. It yields the protein CASSSTYNEQFF.

The chain couples TRBV18 to TRBJ2-7, with 14 bases identical to TRBD2. V was clipped by 4 bases and J by 4 bases; unmatched bases: 6. Per germline, CDR1 KGHSH and CDR2 LQKENI. CDR3 length equals 16 residues. The DNA of the CDR3 is TGTGCCAGCTCACTCGCCGGGACTAGCGGGAGTTACGAGCAGTACTTC. Translated, it gives CASSLAGTSGSYEQYF.

This chain joins TRBV29-1 and TRBJ2-5, with 10 bases matching TRBD1. Unmatched junction bases numbered 11, after V lost 7 bases and J lost 3 bases. The CDR3 is 15 amino acids. Germline V CDR1 and CDR2: SQVTM, ANQGSEA. DNA of the CDR3: TGCAGCGCCGCCCCCGGGACAGGGGTGGAAGAGACCCAGTACTTC. This translates into CSAAPGTGVEETQYF.

The V gene is TRBV27, the J gene TRBJ2-7, with D hard to call. The ends were cut back, 5 bases at V and 2 bases at J, with 10 bases in the middle. This CDR3 is 13 amino acids long. CDR1 is MNHEY and CDR2 is SMNVEV in the germline V gene (reference sequence). CDR3 DNA: TGTGCCAGCAGTCCGAGCCCCACCTACGAGCAGTACTTC. Its protein is CASSPSPTYEQYF.

The genes are TRBV7-6 and TRBJ2-5; D unresolved. Germline V lookup: CDR1 SGHVS, CDR2 FNYEAQ. Trimming left V 4 bases short and J 4 bases short, with 13 bases between. This CDR3 has 14 amino acids. The CDR3 nucleotides read TGTGCCAGCAGCTCCTCCCCATCGAGAGAGACCCAGTACTTC. Its translation: CASSSSPSRETQYF.

This clone showed up just once. The chain recombines TRBV27 with TRBJ2-7; 14 nucleotides line up with TRBD2. The CDR3 length is 14 residues. Trimming removed 5 bases from V and 10 bases from J; junction bases left unmatched: 7. Per the germline V gene, CDR1 is MNHEY and CDR2 is SMNVEV (reference sequence). CDR3 amino acids: CASSPGTSGSPQYF. The CDR3 nucleotides are TGTGCCAGCAGTCCCGGGACTAGCGGGAGCCCTCAGTACTTC.

Turning to this clone: The sample carries other DNA sequences with the same CDR3. The rearrangement uses TRBV18 and TRBJ2-2; D is unclear. The CDR3 is made up of 13 amino acids. Germline CDR1 is KGHSH and CDR2 is LQKENI. The V end lost 3 bases, the J end lost 6 bases, and 8 bases lay between the germline ends. The CDR3: CASSPLESGELFF. The CDR3 nucleotides are TGTGCCAGCTCACCCCTTGAATCCGGGGAGCTGTTTTTT.

CDR3 protein: CASSSTGEQYF. In DNA form, the CDR3 reads TGTGCCAGCAGTTCGACAGGCGAGCAGTACTTC. The gene calls are TRBV28 and TRBJ2-7; a possible D gene is TRBD1 (6 bases). This CDR3 contains 11 residues. Trimming took off 4 bases at V and 6 bases at J, with 7 bases between the two ends. Germline V gives CDR1 MDHEN, CDR2 SYDVKM. The variable domain in full, completed from reference TRBV28 and TRBJ2-7, reads DVKVTQSSRYLVKRTGEKVFLECVQDMDHENMFWYRQDPGLGLRLIYFSYDVKMKEKGDIPEGYSVSREKKERFSLILESASTNQTSMYLCASSSTGEQYFGPGTRLTVT.

The J gene is TRBJ2-1, the V gene TRBV18; 8 nucleotides line up with TRBD2. The CDR3 covers 15 residues. V dropped 8 bases and J dropped 1; count of bases not matched to a gene: 7. Per the germline V gene, CDR1 is KGHSH and CDR2 is LQKENI. DNA for the CDR3: TGTGCCAGCAATATACTAGCGGTTTCCTACAATGAGCAGTTCTTC. Amino acids: CASNILAVSYNEQFF.

The V call is TRBV7-2, the J call TRBJ2-7; D uncertain. There are 14 residues in the CDR3. Trimming took 4 bases from V and 1 from J, leaving 11 bases between them. Germline lookup yields CDR1 SGHTA and CDR2 FQGNSA. CDR3 bases: TGTGCCAGCAGCTCAGTCGGGCCGTCCTACGAGCAGTACTTC. Residues: CASSSVGPSYEQYF.

The V gene is TRBV18, the J gene TRBJ1-3; D uncertain. The CDR3 extends over 15 amino acids. The germline V gene encodes CDR1 KGHSH and CDR2 LQKENI. Trimming left V 1 base short and J 2 bases short, with 9 bases between. The chain's CDR3 is CASSPLKVTGNTIYF. CDR3 nucleotide sequence: TGTGCCAGCTCACCACTGAAGGTTACTGGAAACACCATATATTTT.

The CDR3 loop is CASSLRRAEETQYF. DNA of the CDR3: TGTGCCAGCAGTCTCAGGAGGGCGGAAGAGACCCAGTACTTC. The chain carries TRBV6-6 and TRBJ2-5, with D possibly matching TRBD2 (6 bases). Trimming shortened V by 5 bases and J by 3 bases, and 13 bases separated the two germline ends. This CDR3 spans 14 amino acids. From germline, CDR1 is MNHNY and CDR2 SVGAGI (reference sequence).

Written as DNA, the CDR3 is TGTGCCAGCAGGAGGGGGACTAGCGGGATAGAAACCGGGGAGCTGTTTTTT. It specifies CASRRGTSGIETGELFF. V is TRBV2 and J is TRBJ2-2; 13 bases line up with TRBD2. V gave up 6 bases and J gave up 5 bases; unmatched junction bases: 9. CDR3 length: 17 residues. Per the germline V gene, CDR1 is SNHLY and CDR2 is FYNNEI.

This clone was found once. This chain uses TRBV7-6 with TRBJ2-1; 7 bases match TRBD2. The CDR3 consists of 18 residues. The J segment lost 3 bases and the V segment lost 0 bases, leaving 11 bases of the junction unmatched. CDR1 SGHVS and CDR2 FNYEAQ come from the germline V gene. CDR3 protein: CASSLAPASGTLYNEQFF. The CDR3 DNA sequence: TGTGCCAGCAGCTTAGCGCCGGCTAGCGGCACTCTCTACAATGAGCAGTTCTTC.

This clone was found once. The V and J genes are TRBV10-2 and TRBJ2-1; 9 bases line up with TRBD2. This CDR3 comprises 16 residues. Germline CDR1 and CDR2: WSHSY and SAAADI. V was pared by 3 bases and J by 4 bases, with 7 bases of the junction left unmatched. As DNA, the CDR3 is TGCGCCAGCAGTGACAAGGGACTAGCCAGGTACAATGAGCAGTTCTTC. Its translation: CASSDKGLARYNEQFF.

The chain joins TRBV7-3 to TRBJ2-2, with D possibly matching TRBD1 (5 bases). This CDR3 region has 16 residues. Trimming left V 4 bases short and J 3 bases short, with 15 bases between. The germline V gene has CDR1 SGHTA and CDR2 FQGTGA. CDR3 DNA: TGTGCCAGCAGCTCCCCCCGGGCAGGGTACACCGGGGAGCTGTTTTTT. Its protein product is CASSSPRAGYTGELFF.

This rearrangement joins TRBV4-1 to TRBJ1-1; TRBD1 matches 8 bases. Germline CDR1 MGHRA, CDR2 YSYEKL. The CDR3 loop spans 17 amino acids. The V gene end was trimmed by 1 base and the J gene end by 5 bases; junction bases not matched to a gene: 12. CDR3 bases: TGCGCCAGCAGCCAAGGGTGGCAGGGGGCGCGAGGGACTGAAGCTTTCTTT. As protein: CASSQGWQGARGTEAFF.

This chain connects TRBV5-1 to TRBJ2-7; 8 bases match TRBD1. The trim removed 4 bases at V and 4 bases at J, leaving 7 bases unmatched. Germline CDR1 is SGHRS and CDR2 is YFSETQ. CDR3 length: 14 residues. The CDR3 nucleotides are TGCGCCAGCAGCCAGGACAGGGCAACGTACGAGCAGTACTTC. This translates into CASSQDRATYEQYF.

The gene calls are TRBV5-1 and TRBJ2-1; 11 bases match TRBD2. The J segment lost 6 bases and the V segment lost 4 bases, leaving 9 bases of the junction unmatched. Germline V gene data show CDR1 as SGHRS and CDR2 as YFSETQ. The CDR3 consists of 16 residues. The CDR3 DNA sequence: TGCGCCAGCAGCACATTACCACTAGCGGGGGTCAATGAGCAGTTCTTC. This codes for CASSTLPLAGVNEQFF.

The V and J genes are TRBV29-1 and TRBJ2-7, with D perhaps TRBD2 (6 bases). Trimming stripped 3 bases from V and 3 bases from J, with 15 bases between. The CDR3 runs to 14 residues. Germline CDR1 is SQVTM and CDR2 is ANQGSEA. CDR3 bases: TGCAGCGTTGAGGTTGGGCAGGGACTCTACGAGCAGTACTTC. It codes for CSVEVGQGLYEQYF.

The genes are TRBV5-1 and TRBJ1-5, with D hard to call. Trimming stripped 1 base from V and 0 bases from J, with 8 bases between. Per the germline V gene, CDR1 is SGHRS and CDR2 is YFSETQ. The CDR3 runs 15 residues. CDR3 DNA: TGCGCCAGCAGCTTGTACGGAGATAGCAATCAGCCCCAGCATTTT. Amino acids: CASSLYGDSNQPQHF.

This clone was seen just once. This CDR3 is also generated by other DNA sequences in the sample. The V and J genes are TRBV5-1 and TRBJ2-7; 8 bases are a match to TRBD1. The length of the CDR3 is 14 residues. V lost 4 bases and J lost 4; bases outside the gene matches: 7. Looked up from germline, CDR1 is SGHRS and CDR2 is YFSETQ. The CDR3 here is CASSLRQGSYEQYF. For the CDR3, the DNA is TGCGCCAGCAGCCTTAGACAGGGGTCATACGAGCAGTACTTC.

This chain connects TRBV7-2 to TRBJ2-7; TRBD1 agrees at 8 bases. After removal of 4 bases from V and 7 bases from J, the junction contained 6 bases not matched to a gene. CDR3 length equals 13 residues. Germline assignment: CDR1 SGHTA and CDR2 FQGNSA. The CDR3 sequence: CASSSDRAREQYF. The DNA of the CDR3 is TGTGCCAGCAGCTCGGACAGGGCTCGAGAGCAGTACTTC.

The chain recombines TRBV28 with TRBJ1-1, with a possible D match to TRBD1 (5 bases). Trimming removed 5 bases at V and 0 bases at J, with 13 bases between. The CDR3 is 15 residues long. Per the germline V gene, CDR1 is MDHEN and CDR2 is SYDVKM. CDR3 sequence (DNA): TGTGCCAGCAGTCTCAGATCAGGGTTGAACACTGAAGCTTTCTTT. It is translated as CASSLRSGLNTEAFF. Combining the CDR3 with reference TRBV28 and TRBJ1-1 gives the whole variable domain DVKVTQSSRYLVKRTGEKVFLECVQDMDHENMFWYRQDPGLGLRLIYFSYDVKMKEKGDIPEGYSVSREKKERFSLILESASTNQTSMYLCASSLRSGLNTEAFFGQGTRLTVV.

A note on this clone: At the DNA level, this CDR3 is encoded by other sequences in the same sample as well. This chain joins TRBV2 and TRBJ1-3; D is undetermined. V was clipped by 3 bases and J by 0 bases, with 3 bases between them. The CDR3 runs to 13 residues. Germline V gives CDR1 SNHLY, CDR2 FYNNEI. CDR3 coding DNA: TGTGCCAGCAGTGAGAACTCTGGAAACACCATATATTTT. Translated: CASSENSGNTIYF.